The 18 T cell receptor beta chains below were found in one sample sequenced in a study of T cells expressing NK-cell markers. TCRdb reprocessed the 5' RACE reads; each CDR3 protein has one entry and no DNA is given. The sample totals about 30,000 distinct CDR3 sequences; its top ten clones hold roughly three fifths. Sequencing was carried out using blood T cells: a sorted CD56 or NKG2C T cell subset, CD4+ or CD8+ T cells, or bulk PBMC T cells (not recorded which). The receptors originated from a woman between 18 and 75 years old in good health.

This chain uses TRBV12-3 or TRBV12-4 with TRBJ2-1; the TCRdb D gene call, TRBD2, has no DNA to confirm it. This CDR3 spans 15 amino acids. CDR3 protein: CASTNGAGKRYEQFF.

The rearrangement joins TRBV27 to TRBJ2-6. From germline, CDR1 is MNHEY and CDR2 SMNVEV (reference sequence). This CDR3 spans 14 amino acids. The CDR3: CASGSSSGANVLTF.

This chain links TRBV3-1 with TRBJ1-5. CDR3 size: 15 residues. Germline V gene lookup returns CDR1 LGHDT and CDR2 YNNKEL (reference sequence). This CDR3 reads CASSLTAGIHQPQHF.

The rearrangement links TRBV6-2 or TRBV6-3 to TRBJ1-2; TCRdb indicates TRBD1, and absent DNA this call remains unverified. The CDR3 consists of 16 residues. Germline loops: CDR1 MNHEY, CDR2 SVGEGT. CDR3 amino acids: CASRNMEPQGYYGYTF.

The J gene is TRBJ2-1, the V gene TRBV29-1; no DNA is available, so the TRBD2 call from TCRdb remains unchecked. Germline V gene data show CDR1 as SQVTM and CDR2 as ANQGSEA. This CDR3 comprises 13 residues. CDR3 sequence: CSVSSGRANEQFF.

CDR3 region: CASSPYLNTEAFF. The chain recombines TRBV3-1 with TRBJ1-1. CDR3 length: 13 residues. Looked up from germline, CDR1 is LGHDT and CDR2 is YNNKEL (reference sequence).

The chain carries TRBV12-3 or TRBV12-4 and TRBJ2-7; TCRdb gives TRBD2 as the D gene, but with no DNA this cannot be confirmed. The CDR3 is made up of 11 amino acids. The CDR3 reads CASTTAGEQYF.

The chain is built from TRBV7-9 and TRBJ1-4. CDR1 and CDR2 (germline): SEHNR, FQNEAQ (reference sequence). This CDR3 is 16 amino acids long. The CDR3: CASSLLERGGGEKLFF.

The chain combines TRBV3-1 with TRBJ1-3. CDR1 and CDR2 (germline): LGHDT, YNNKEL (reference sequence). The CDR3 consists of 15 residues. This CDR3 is CASSAGGGSGNTIYF.

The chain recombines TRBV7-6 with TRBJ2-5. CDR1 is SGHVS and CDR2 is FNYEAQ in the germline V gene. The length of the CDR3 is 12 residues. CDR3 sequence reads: CASSLDVETQYF.

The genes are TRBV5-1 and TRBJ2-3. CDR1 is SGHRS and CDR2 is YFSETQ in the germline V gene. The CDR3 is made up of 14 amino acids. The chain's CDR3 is CASSLESSTDTQYF.

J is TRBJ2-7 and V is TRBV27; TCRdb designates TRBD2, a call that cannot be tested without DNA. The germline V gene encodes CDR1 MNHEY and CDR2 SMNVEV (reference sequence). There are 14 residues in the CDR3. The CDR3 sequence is CASRWTSGSYEQYF.

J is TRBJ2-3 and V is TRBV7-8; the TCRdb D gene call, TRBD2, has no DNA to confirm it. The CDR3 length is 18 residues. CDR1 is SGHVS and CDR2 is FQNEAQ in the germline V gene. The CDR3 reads CASSLSSLAGFLVDTQYF. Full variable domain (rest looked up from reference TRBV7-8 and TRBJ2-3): GAGVSQSPRYKVAKRGQDVALRCDPISGHVSLFWYQQALGQGPEFLTYFQNEAQLDKSGLPSDRFFAERPEGSVSTLKIQRTQQEDSAVYLCASSLSSLAGFLVDTQYFGPGTRLTVL.

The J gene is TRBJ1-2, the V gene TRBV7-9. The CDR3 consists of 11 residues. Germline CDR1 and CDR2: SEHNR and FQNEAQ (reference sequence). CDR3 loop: CASTTGYGYTF.

CDR3: CATSSGSYNEQFF. J is TRBJ2-1 and V is TRBV2; TCRdb calls TRBD2, which cannot be checked without DNA. Germline CDR1 SNHLY, CDR2 FYNNEI. This CDR3 is built from 13 residues. Supplemented by reference TRBV2 and TRBJ2-1, the full variable domain reads EPEVTQTPSHQVTQMGQEVILRCVPISNHLYFYWYRQILGQKVEFLVSFYNNEISEKSEIFDDQFSVERPDGSNFTLKIRSTKLEDSAMYFCATSSGSYNEQFFGPGTRLTVL.

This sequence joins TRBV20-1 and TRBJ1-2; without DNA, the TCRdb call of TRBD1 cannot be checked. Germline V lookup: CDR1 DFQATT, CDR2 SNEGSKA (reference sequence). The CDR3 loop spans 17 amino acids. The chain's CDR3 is CSANRLGTGQTNYGYTF.

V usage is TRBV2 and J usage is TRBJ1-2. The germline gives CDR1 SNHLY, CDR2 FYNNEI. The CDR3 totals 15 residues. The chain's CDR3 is CASSGVDGSAYGYTF.

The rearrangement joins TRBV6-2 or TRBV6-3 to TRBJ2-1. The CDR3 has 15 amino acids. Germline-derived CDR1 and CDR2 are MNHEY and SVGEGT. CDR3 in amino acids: CASSSHRITYNEQFF.